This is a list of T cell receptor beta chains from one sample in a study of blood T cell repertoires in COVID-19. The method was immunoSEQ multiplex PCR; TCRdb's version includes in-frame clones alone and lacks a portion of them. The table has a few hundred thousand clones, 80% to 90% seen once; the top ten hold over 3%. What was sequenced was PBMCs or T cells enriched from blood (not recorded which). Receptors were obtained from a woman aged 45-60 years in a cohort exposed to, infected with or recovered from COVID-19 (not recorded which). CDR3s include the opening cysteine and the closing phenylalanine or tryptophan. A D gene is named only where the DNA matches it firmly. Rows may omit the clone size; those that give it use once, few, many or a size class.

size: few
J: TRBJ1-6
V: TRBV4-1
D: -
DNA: TGCGCCAGCAGCCAGGAGACAGGACTTTCCTCCTATAATTCACCCCTCCACTTT
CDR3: CASSQETGLSSYNSPLHF

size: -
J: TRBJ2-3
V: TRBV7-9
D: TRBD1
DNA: TGTGCCAGCAGGTTGAGAGGGTGGGACAGAGCTCTCGCAGATACGCAGTATTTT
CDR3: CASRLRGWDRALADTQYF

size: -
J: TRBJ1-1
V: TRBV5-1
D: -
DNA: TGCGCCAGCAGTCGAGACAGACTGAACACTGAAGCTTTCTTT
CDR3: CASSRDRLNTEAFF

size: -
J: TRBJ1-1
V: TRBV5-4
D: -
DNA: TGTGCCAGCAGCTTAGATACAGCTGAAGCTTTCTTT
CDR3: CASSLDTAEAFF

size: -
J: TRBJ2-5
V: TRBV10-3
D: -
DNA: TGTGCCATCAGTGACCAGGGCCAAGAGACCCAGTACTTC
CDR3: CAISDQGQETQYF

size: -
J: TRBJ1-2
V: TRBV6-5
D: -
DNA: TGTGCCAGCAGTTACGCCCAGGGGCTCGACTACACCTTC
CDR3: CASSYAQGLDYTF

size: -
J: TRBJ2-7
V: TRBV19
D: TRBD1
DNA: TGTGCCAGTAACTCACAGGGGGCCTCCGAGCAGTACTTC
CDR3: CASNSQGASEQYF

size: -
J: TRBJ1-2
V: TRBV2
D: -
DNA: TGTGCCAGCAGTGCGACAGGCGCGGTGATAGGCTACACCTTC
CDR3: CASSATGAVIGYTF

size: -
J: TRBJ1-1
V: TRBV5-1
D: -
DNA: TGCGCCACCCGAGCCCTCACCATGGACACTGAAGCTTTCTTT
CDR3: CATRALTMDTEAFF

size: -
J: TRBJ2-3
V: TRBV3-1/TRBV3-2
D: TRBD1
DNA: TGTGCCAGCAGCACGACAGGGGGAAGCACAGATACGCAGTATTTT
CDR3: CASSTTGGSTDTQYF

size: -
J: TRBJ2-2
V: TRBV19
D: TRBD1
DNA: TGTGCCAGCCAGGACAGGGGGGACACCGGGGAGCTGTTTTTT
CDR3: CASQDRGDTGELFF

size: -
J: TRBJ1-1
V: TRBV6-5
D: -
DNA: TGTGCCAGCAGTTACCGGGCCCCGGGGATGAACACTGAAGCTTTCTTT
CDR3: CASSYRAPGMNTEAFF

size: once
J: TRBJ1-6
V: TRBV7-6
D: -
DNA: TGTGCCAGCAGCCTAAGGGGGACGAGGAATTCACCCCTCCACTTT
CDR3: CASSLRGTRNSPLHF

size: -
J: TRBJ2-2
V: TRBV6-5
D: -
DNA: TGTGCCAGCAAGACAGGGAACACCGGGGAGCTGTTTTTT
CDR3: CASKTGNTGELFF

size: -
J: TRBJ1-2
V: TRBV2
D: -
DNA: TGTGCCAGCAGTGGGGCAGGGAAGTGGTATGGCTACACCTTC
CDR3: CASSGAGKWYGYTF

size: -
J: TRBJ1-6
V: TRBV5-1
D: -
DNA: TGCGCCAGCCGAAACGGCCGGGACTCCAATTCACCCCTCCACTTT
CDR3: CASRNGRDSNSPLHF

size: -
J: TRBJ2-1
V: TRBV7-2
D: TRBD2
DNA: TGTGCCAGCAGCCCGAGCGGGGTGTCCTACAATGAGCAGTTCTTC
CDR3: CASSPSGVSYNEQFF

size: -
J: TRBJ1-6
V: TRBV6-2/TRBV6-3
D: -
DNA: TGTGCCAGCAGTTACACGGATAATTCACCCCTCCACTTT
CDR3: CASSYTDNSPLHF

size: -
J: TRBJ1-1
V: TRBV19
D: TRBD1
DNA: TGTGCCAGTACGGGACAGCTGAACACTGAAGCTTTCTTT
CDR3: CASTGQLNTEAFF

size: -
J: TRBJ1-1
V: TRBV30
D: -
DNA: TGTGCCTGGAGGAAAGGGGGGGCGTCATGGGACACTGAAGCTTTCTTT
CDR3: CAWRKGGASWDTEAFF

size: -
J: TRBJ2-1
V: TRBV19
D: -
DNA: TGTGCCAGTAGTATCGGGGAGTCCTACAATGAGCAGTTCTTC
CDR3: CASSIGESYNEQFF

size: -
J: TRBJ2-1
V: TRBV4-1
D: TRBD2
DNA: TGCGCCAGCAGCCAAGCAGCGGGGGGAAATGAGCAGTTCTTC
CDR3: CASSQAAGGNEQFF

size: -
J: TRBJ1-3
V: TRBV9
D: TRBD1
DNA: TGTGCCAGCAGCGCGGGGGAGACAGGGTCTGGAAACACCATATATTTT
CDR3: CASSAGETGSGNTIYF

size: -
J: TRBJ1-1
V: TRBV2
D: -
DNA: TGTGCCAGCGCGGCCCAGAACACTGAAGCTTTCTTT
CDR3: CASAAQNTEAFF

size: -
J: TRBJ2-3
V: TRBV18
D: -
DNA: TGTGCCAGCTCACCTAGCGGCACAGATACGCAGTATTTT
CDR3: CASSPSGTDTQYF

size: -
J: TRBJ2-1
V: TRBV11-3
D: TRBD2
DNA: TGTGCCAGCAGCCTACTGCGGGGGGCTGAGCAGTTCTTC
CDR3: CASSLLRGAEQFF

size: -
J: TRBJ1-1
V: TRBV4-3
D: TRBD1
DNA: TGCGCCAGCAGCCAAGGACAGGGTCGAACTGAAGCTTTCTTT
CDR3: CASSQGQGRTEAFF

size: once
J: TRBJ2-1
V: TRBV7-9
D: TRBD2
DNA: TGTGCCAGCAGCTTCCCGCCGACTAGCGGGGGGGGCTATGAGCAGTTCTTC
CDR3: CASSFPPTSGGGYEQFF

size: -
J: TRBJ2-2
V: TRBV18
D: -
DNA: TGTGCCAGCTCATTTCAGGGAACCAACACCGGGGAGCTGTTTTTT
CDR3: CASSFQGTNTGELFF

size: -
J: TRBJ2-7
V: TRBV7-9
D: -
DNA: TGTGCCAGCTCCTCCGCTCTGACTTACTCCTACGAGCAGTACTTC
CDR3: CASSSALTYSYEQYF

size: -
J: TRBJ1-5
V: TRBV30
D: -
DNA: TGTGCCGGAAGCCAGGGGAACTTTAATCAGCCCCAGCATTTT
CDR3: CAGSQGNFNQPQHF

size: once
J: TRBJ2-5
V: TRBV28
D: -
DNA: TGTGCCAGCAGTTTAGCCCGGTTCCCAGAGACCCAGTACTTC
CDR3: CASSLARFPETQYF

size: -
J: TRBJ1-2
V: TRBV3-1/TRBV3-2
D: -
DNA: TGTGCCAGCAGCCAAGCATGGGTGGGTCGGGTCCTAGGAGGCTACACCTTC
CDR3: CASSQAWVGRVLGGYTF

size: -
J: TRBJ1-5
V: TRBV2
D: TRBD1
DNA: TGTGCCAGCAGGTTTCAGGGGGATCAGCCCCAGCATTTT
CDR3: CASRFQGDQPQHF

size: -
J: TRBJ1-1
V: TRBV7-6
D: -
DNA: TGTGCCAGCAGCGCCCCCAGTGTGAACACTGAAGCTTTCTTT
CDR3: CASSAPSVNTEAFF

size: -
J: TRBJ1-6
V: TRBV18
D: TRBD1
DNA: TGTGCCAGCTCACCTTTGGGGACAGGGGTTTCACCCCTCCACTTT
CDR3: CASSPLGTGVSPLHF

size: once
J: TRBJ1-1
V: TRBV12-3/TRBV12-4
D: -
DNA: TGTGCCAGCAGTCGTGACAGGCACACTGAAGCTTTCTTT
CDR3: CASSRDRHTEAFF

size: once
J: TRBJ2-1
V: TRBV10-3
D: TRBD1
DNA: TGTGCCATAGGACAGGGGGCATTTGATGAGCAGTTCTTC
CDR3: CAIGQGAFDEQFF

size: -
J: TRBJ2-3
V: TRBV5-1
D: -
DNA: TGCGCCAGCAGCTCTGACGCGGTTGAAGGTACGCAGTATTTT
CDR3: CASSSDAVEGTQYF

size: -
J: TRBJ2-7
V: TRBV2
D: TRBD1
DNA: TGTGCCAGCAGTGAAGACAGGGGATCCTACGAGCAGTACTTC
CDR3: CASSEDRGSYEQYF

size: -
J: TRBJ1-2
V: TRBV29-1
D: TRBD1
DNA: TGCAGCGGAAACCGACAGGGGCATACCACCTTC
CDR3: CSGNRQGHTTF

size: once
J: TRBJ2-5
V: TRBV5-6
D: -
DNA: TGTGCCAGCAGCCGAGTGTTACAAGAGACCCAGTACTTC
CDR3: CASSRVLQETQYF

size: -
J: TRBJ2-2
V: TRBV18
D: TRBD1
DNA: TGTGCCAGCTCCTCCGGGACAGGGACCACCGGGGAGCTGTTTTTT
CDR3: CASSSGTGTTGELFF

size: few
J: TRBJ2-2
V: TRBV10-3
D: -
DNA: TGTGCCATCGGTACAGGACCAAACACCGGGGAGCTGTTTTTT
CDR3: CAIGTGPNTGELFF

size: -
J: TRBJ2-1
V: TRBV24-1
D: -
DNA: TGTGCCACCAGTGATGGTCTAGACTCCTACAATGAGCAGTTCTTC
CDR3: CATSDGLDSYNEQFF

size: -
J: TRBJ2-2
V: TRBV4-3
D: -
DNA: TGCGCCAGCAGCCAAGATGAACAGGGAGCCGGGGAGCTGTTTTTT
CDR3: CASSQDEQGAGELFF

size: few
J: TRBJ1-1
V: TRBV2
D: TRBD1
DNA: TGTGCCAGCAGGATTCTACAGGGGCGGGAAGCTTTCTTT
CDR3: CASRILQGREAFF